The entry below describes one TCR beta chain. No antigen is known for it. A junction boundary mismatches the germline segment, possibly from a read error. The sample originates from a study of T cell responses to AZD1222 COVID-19 vaccine. Overall study results and limits: There were repertoire samples only from the period after the peak T cell response. Donors, mostly white British, included more females; clonal diversity was possibly underestimated. Seropositive at baseline were only a handful of AZD1222 recipients.

Clones were read by immunoSEQ multiplex PCR, and TCRdb kept only the in-frame ones, dropping some. The sample comprises about 130,000 clones, under 95% of which are singletons, and about 1% rests with the top ten. Second-dose timings of about 4 or about 12 weeks were pooled. Germline V gene data show CDR1 as LNHDA and CDR2 as SQIVND (reference sequence). The CDR3 is 14 amino acids. The specimen comprised peripheral blood, sampled 28 days after the second AZD1222 dose. The TCR originated in an adult who received the AZD1222 COVID-19 vaccine. This chain links TRBV19 with TRBJ1-1, with D possibly TRBD1 on 6 matching bases. CDR3 sequence reads: CASSLDRSLSEAFF. CDR3 coding DNA: TGTGCCAGTAGTTTAGACAGGAGTTTATCTGAAGCTTTCTTT. Based on the CDR3 plus reference TRBV19 and TRBJ1-1, the full variable domain is DGGITQSPKYLFRKEGQNVTLSCEQNLNHDAMYWYRQDPGQGLRLIYYSQIVNDFQKGDIAEGYSVSREKKESFPLTVTSAQKNPTAFYLCASSLDRSLSEAFFGQGTRLTVV.